These 24 T cell receptor beta chains were all obtained from the same sample, sequenced in a study of blood T cell repertoires in COVID-19. Assay used: immunoSEQ multiplex PCR; TCRdb lists only in-frame clones, some missing. The data hold fewer than 400,000 clones, with around 90% observed a single time. The sequenced sample was PBMCs or T cells enriched from blood (not recorded which). These receptors originate from a man between 60 and 70 years old who had recovered from COVID-19.

About this clone: Other DNA sequences within the sample encode an identical CDR3. The gene calls are TRBV28 and TRBJ2-1, with 9 bases identical to TRBD2. The junction had 5 bases not matched to a gene; V was cut back by 1 base and J by 4 bases. Germline assignment: CDR1 MDHEN and CDR2 SYDVKM. CDR3 length: 16 residues. The CDR3, as DNA: TGTGCCAGCAGTTTATCGGCGGGAGGGCCGTACAATGAGCAGTTCTTC. Its translation: CASSLSAGGPYNEQFF.

This chain connects TRBV19 to TRBJ2-1; D is ambiguous. CDR3 length: 15 amino acids. Germline-derived CDR1 and CDR2 are LNHDA and SQIVND (reference sequence). Between the trimmed V and J ends, which lost 5 bases and 5 bases, there was a span of 16 bases. The CDR3 spells CASSPRVTPNNEQFF. CDR3 in DNA: TGTGCCAGTAGTCCCCGAGTTACCCCAAACAATGAGCAGTTCTTC.

V usage is TRBV4-1 and J usage is TRBJ2-1; weak D call: TRBD1 (6 bases). CDR3 size: 14 residues. The V gene's germline CDR1 is MGHRA and CDR2 YSYEKL. V was cut by 2 bases and J by 4 bases, with 9 bases left in between. CDR3 loop: CASSQPDSYNEQFF. The CDR3 nucleotides are TGCGCCAGCAGCCAACCGGACAGTTACAATGAGCAGTTCTTC.

The chain joins TRBV9 to TRBJ1-6, with a weak D call TRBD1 (5 bases). This CDR3 has 13 amino acids. CDR1 is SGDLS and CDR2 is YYNGEE in the germline V gene. Trimming removed 4 bases from V and 12 bases from J, with 14 bases in between. The CDR3: CASSWGEGQPLHF. As DNA, the CDR3 is TGTGCCAGCAGCTGGGGGGAGGGGCAACCCCTCCACTTT.

The chain couples TRBV2 to TRBJ2-3, with 11 positions matching TRBD2. Germline-derived CDR1 and CDR2 are SNHLY and FYNNEI. The CDR3 loop spans 14 amino acids. Losses at the gene ends were 6 bases for V and 6 bases for J; bases not matched to a gene: 5. CDR3 DNA sequence: TGTGCCAGCAGCGTAGCGGGAGGGGCGGATACGCAGTATTTT. Its protein product is CASSVAGGADTQYF. The full variable domain, in which reference TRBV2 and TRBJ2-3 provide the parts outside the CDR3, is EPEVTQTPSHQVTQMGQEVILRCVPISNHLYFYWYRQILGQKVEFLVSFYNNEISEKSEIFDDQFSVERPDGSNFTLKIRSTKLEDSAMYFCASSVAGGADTQYFGPGTRLTVL.

This clone has only one observation. The chain carries TRBV5-1 and TRBJ2-4, with 7 bases aligning to TRBD1. CDR1 and CDR2 from the germline V gene are SGHRS and YFSETQ. V shed 5 bases and J 0 bases; nucleotides not matched to a gene: 5. The CDR3 contains 15 residues. CDR3 DNA sequence: TGCGCCAGCAGGCAGACAGGGCTAGCCAAAAACATTCAGTACTTC. Translation: CASRQTGLAKNIQYF. Full variable domain (remainder filled in from reference TRBV5-1 and TRBJ2-4): KAGVTQTPRYLIKTRGQQVTLSCSPISGHRSVSWYQQTPGQGLQFLFEYFSETQRNKGNFPGRFSGRQFSNSRSEMNVSTLELGDSALYLCASRQTGLAKNIQYFGAGTRLSVL.

This clone came up a few times. The chain employs TRBV6-5 and TRBJ1-1, with D unresolved. Trimming stripped 7 bases from V and 5 bases from J, with 20 bases between. Germline loops: CDR1 MNHEY, CDR2 SVGAGI. The CDR3 contains 15 residues. CDR3 sequence reads: CASTLRLQTGTEAFF. The CDR3 DNA reads as TGTGCCAGCACCTTAAGGCTACAAACGGGGACTGAAGCTTTCTTT.

The chain has TRBV6-6 and TRBJ2-7, with TRBD1 matching over 9 bases. The CDR3 length is 15 residues. CDR1 MNHNY and CDR2 SVGAGI come from the germline V gene (reference sequence). V dropped 5 bases and J dropped 5; count of bases not matched to a gene: 10. CDR3 in DNA: TGTGCCAGCAGTCCACACGACAGGGGGAGCAACGAGCAGTACTTC. It yields the protein CASSPHDRGSNEQYF.

The rearrangement links TRBV4-2 to TRBJ2-3, with TRBD2 identical over 11 bases. The CDR3 is 17 amino acids. Germline V gene lookup returns CDR1 LGHNA and CDR2 YNFKEQ. J was trimmed by 0 bases and V by 4 bases; bases with no gene match: 6. The CDR3 bases are TGTGCCAGCAGCCGAGGGGGACTAGCGGCCAGCACAGATACGCAGTATTTT. Translating gives CASSRGGLAASTDTQYF.

This clone was recorded only once. The rearrangement joins TRBV7-6 to TRBJ2-7; 8 bases line up with TRBD2. With V trimmed by 5 bases and J by 6 bases, 15 bases remained unmatched. CDR1 is SGHVS and CDR2 is FNYEAQ in the germline V gene. CDR3 length: 16 amino acids. DNA of the CDR3: TGTGCCAGCAGCCCGACCCCGAGTAGCGGGACCTCCGAGCAGTACTTC. Translated: CASSPTPSSGTSEQYF.

The chain couples TRBV24-1 to TRBJ2-7, with D possibly matching TRBD1 (5 bases). CDR1 is KGHDR, CDR2 SFDVKD, per germline. The ends were cut back, 7 bases at V and 3 bases at J, with 15 bases in the middle. This CDR3 contains 14 residues. CDR3 in amino acids: CATRPDGQYYEQYF. For the CDR3, the DNA is TGTGCCACCAGGCCCGACGGACAATACTACGAGCAGTACTTC.

V and J are TRBV6-5 and TRBJ2-7; 10 bases agree with TRBD2. Germline CDR1 reads MNHEY; CDR2 reads SVGAGI. There are 15 residues in the CDR3. Germline trimming cut 6 bases from V and 5 bases from J; bases unmatched to any gene: 10. CDR3 DNA: TGTGCCAGCAGGGGTTTAAGCGGGAGGGGCCACGAGCAGTACTTC. This gives the protein CASRGLSGRGHEQYF.

The chain has TRBV7-3 and TRBJ2-7, with TRBD1 identical over 9 bases. Germline CDR1 is SGHTA and CDR2 is FQGTGA. With 1 base clipped from V and 2 bases from J, the junction kept 15 bases outside the gene matches. The CDR3 length is 19 residues. CDR3 loop: CASSLKGTGSSDYPYEQYF. For the CDR3, the DNA is TGTGCCAGCAGCTTAAAAGGGACAGGGTCATCCGACTACCCCTACGAGCAGTACTTC.

The gene calls are TRBV24-1 and TRBJ2-7, with a weak D call TRBD1 (6 bases). The CDR3 spans 16 residues. From germline, CDR1 is KGHDR and CDR2 SFDVKD. The V end lost 2 bases, the J end lost 2 bases, and 15 bases lay between the germline ends. CDR3 in amino acids: CATSDSSLDRPYEQYF. The CDR3 coding sequence is TGTGCCACCAGTGATTCCTCCCTAGACAGGCCCTACGAGCAGTACTTC.

The chain links TRBV5-6 to TRBJ2-2; D is unclear. There are 17 residues in the CDR3. CDR1 and CDR2 (germline): SGHDT, YYEEEE. V lost 4 bases, J lost 0 bases, and 16 bases lay in between. The CDR3: CASSHSFTRSNTGELFF. The CDR3 DNA follows: TGTGCCAGCAGCCACTCCTTCACGCGTTCGAACACCGGGGAGCTGTTTTTT.

The chain uses TRBV1 and TRBJ2-2; the table's D call TRBD2 went unverified against the DNA. TRBV1 is deemed a pseudogene. This CDR3 has 15 amino acids. CDR3 nucleotide sequence: TGCACCAGCAGCCTAGGAGTGGAGGGGACCGGGGAGCTGTTTTTT. It codes for CTSSLGVEGTGELFF.

The rearrangement uses TRBV7-9 and TRBJ2-7; the match to TRBD2 covers 12 bases. Unmatched junction bases numbered 10, after V lost 6 bases and J lost 4 bases. Germline CDR1 reads SEHNR; CDR2 reads FQNEAQ (reference sequence). The CDR3 consists of 16 residues. The CDR3 DNA is TGTGCCAGCAGTTACAGGACTAGCGGGACTAAATACGAGCAGTACTTC. Translated, it gives CASSYRTSGTKYEQYF.

The chain carries TRBV7-2 and TRBJ1-5; no clear D. This CDR3 spans 15 amino acids. The V end lost 1 base, the J end lost 0 bases, and 7 bases lay between the germline ends. CDR1 is SGHTA and CDR2 is FQGNSA in the germline V gene. This CDR3 is CASSLVALSNQPQHF. The CDR3 DNA reads as TGTGCCAGCAGCTTAGTGGCCCTTAGCAATCAGCCCCAGCATTTT.

The table lists this clone with a count of one. This sequence joins TRBV11-2 and TRBJ2-5; D might be TRBD1 (6 bases). Trimming took off 3 bases at V and 5 bases at J, with 13 bases between the two ends. This CDR3 comprises 14 residues. Germline V gives CDR1 SGHAT, CDR2 FQNNGV. The CDR3 sequence: CASSLEQGGETQYF. In DNA form, the CDR3 reads TGTGCCAGCAGCTTGGAACAGGGCGGGGAGACCCAGTACTTC.

V is TRBV9 and J is TRBJ2-1, with a possible D match to TRBD2 (6 bases). Germline values: CDR1 SGDLS, CDR2 YYNGEE. Trimming left V 0 bases short and J 9 bases short, with 10 bases between. CDR3 size: 13 residues. The CDR3 sequence: CASSVGLVSEQFF. In DNA, the CDR3 is TGTGCCAGCAGCGTAGGACTAGTCAGTGAGCAGTTCTTC.

This clone was picked up one time. CDR3 in DNA: TGCGCCAGCAGCTTGGAAGGGGGCGCTGGGGCCAACGTCCTGACTTTC. Its translation is CASSLEGGAGANVLTF. The V call is TRBV5-1, the J call TRBJ2-6, with 7 bases aligning to TRBD1. The germline gives CDR1 SGHRS, CDR2 YFSETQ. This CDR3 region has 16 residues. The V and J ends lost 0 bases and 2 bases, in that order; junction bases with no gene match: 2.

The J gene is TRBJ2-5, the V gene TRBV10-1, with 12 bases that match TRBD2. Germline V gives CDR1 WNHNN, CDR2 SYGVQD (reference sequence). After removal of 7 bases from V and 2 bases from J, the junction contained 11 bases not matched to a gene. The CDR3 extends over 17 amino acids. The CDR3 bases are TGCGCCAGCACCCCGTGGACTAGCGGGGCAATGCAAGAGACCCAGTACTTC. Amino acid sequence: CASTPWTSGAMQETQYF.

The V call is TRBV5-4, the J call TRBJ2-3; D perhaps matches TRBD1 (8 bases). The CDR3 runs 14 residues. Germline CDR1 and CDR2: SGHNT and YYREEE (reference sequence). V lost 5 bases, J lost 5 bases, and 15 bases lay in between. As DNA, the CDR3 is TGTGCCAGCAGTTCACAGGGGGGGGTAGATACGCAGTATTTT. Encoded protein: CASSSQGGVDTQYF.

V gene TRBV19 combines with J gene TRBJ1-4; TRBD1 might be the D (6 bases). Trimming took off 3 bases at V and 5 bases at J, with 22 bases between the two ends. Per germline, CDR1 LNHDA and CDR2 SQIVND (reference sequence). CDR3 size: 18 residues. CDR3 protein: CASSIIYAAGARNEKLFF. For the CDR3, the DNA is TGTGCCAGTAGTATCATCTACGCTGCAGGGGCGCGGAATGAAAAACTGTTTTTT.